The clone carrying this T cell receptor beta chain was detected ten times or more. As yet, its antigen is unknown. Time point given: persistent/refractory GD, antithyroid drugs over 5 years with positive TRAb. PBMC RNA was the source of the TCR library. Staff drew roughly 10 milliliters of peripheral blood into EDTA tubes. The data originate from a study of regulatory T cells in long-lasting Graves disease. Relying on iRepertoire HTBI primers and Arm-PCR of CDR3 regions, the team built TCR beta libraries. TCRdb analysed the multiplex PCR reads with MiXCR anew, one entry per CDR3 protein. The repertoire includes approximately 500,000 distinct CDR3 sequences, 20% to 25% of them detected once, and roughly 7% sits in the top ten. Study-level findings and limits: Favored usage of TRBV28, TRBJ1-2 and TRBJ2-5 was recorded in persistent disease. Sample size was small, which may have lowered accuracy.

Trimming removed 4 bases at V and 2 bases at J, with 14 bases between. The CDR3 contains 15 residues. Germline lookup yields CDR1 MDHEN and CDR2 SYDVKM. The chain is built from TRBV28 and TRBJ2-5, with D tentatively TRBD1 or TRBD2 (5 bases each). The sequence was obtained from a female donor with Graves disease. Source: peripheral blood mononuclear cells (PBMCs), taken when the disease was refractory, from a patient treated with antithyroid drugs. The CDR3 DNA reads TGTGCCAGCAGTTCCCGAGGGGCAGGGCAAGAGACCCAGTACTTC. This translates into CASSSRGAGQETQYF. The variable domain in full, with the rest retrieved from reference TRBV28 and TRBJ2-5, is DVKVTQSSRYLVKRTGEKVFLECVQDMDHENMFWYRQDPGLGLRLIYFSYDVKMKEKGDIPEGYSVSREKKERFSLILESASTNQTSMYLCASSSRGAGQETQYFGPGTRLLVL.